This T cell receptor beta chain emerged from a study of T cell responses to AZD1222 COVID-19 vaccine. Looking at the study overall: Analyses pooled second doses at about 4 or about 12 weeks. Study-wide results and caveats: Recipients of AZD1222 seropositive at baseline numbered only 6 or 7. Regions 160-218 and 743-854 dominated among vaccine-associated CD4 TCRs spanning spike.

V lost 1 base and J 0 bases, leaving 13 bases between the germline ends. The germline V gene has CDR1 GTSNPN and CDR2 SVGIG (reference sequence). CDR3 size: 16 residues. Clones were read by immunoSEQ multiplex PCR, and TCRdb kept only the in-frame ones, dropping some. The repertoire includes under 35,000 clones, 75% to 90% of them detected once, and 6.8% sits in the top ten. On this clone: Its antigen is currently unknown.

This rearrangement joins TRBV30 to TRBJ1-3, with D tentatively TRBD1 (5 bases). The sequence came from an adult in good health. Sequenced material: peripheral blood, taken on day 0 of AZD1222 vaccination. CDR3 bases: TGTGCCTGGAGTGGAGGCGGGGGGATCTCTGGAAACACCATATATTTT. Encoded protein: CAWSGGGGISGNTIYF.